This TCR beta chain stems from a study of blood T cell repertoires in COVID-19. Study information: COVID-19 samples, acute and convalescent, were from the United States, Italy and Spain. T cells, B-cell-depleted T cells, or PBMCs provided the cDNA or gDNA that served as material.

This CDR3 comprises 18 residues. V dropped 8 bases and J dropped 7; count of bases not matched to a gene: 16. CDR1 and CDR2 from the germline V gene are WNHNN and SYGVQD (reference sequence). Source study methods: Nucleated cell counts were estimated from reference gene primer amplification. The data were produced by immunoSEQ multiplex PCR, yet TCRdb's version contains in-frame clones alone and is incomplete. The D gene and trimming were derived from the DNA, and the V and J assignments and clone size from that table. The table lists 240,000 or so clones, 80% to 85% of them singletons. This chain joins TRBV10-1 and TRBJ2-1; 14 bases match TRBD2. The origin of this receptor is a woman younger than 30 with acute or convalescent COVID-19. The sequencing sample was made of peripheral blood. CDR3 bases: TGCGCCAGCTCACATGGACTAGCGGGAGGCCTTTGGGGGAATGAGCAGTTCTTC. The encoded protein is CASSHGLAGGLWGNEQFF.